These 17 T cell receptor beta chains share one sample of origin, sequenced in a study of T cells in Graves' hyperthyroidism and ophthalmopathy. Amplification targeted TCR beta CDR3 regions from RNA transcripts. With the HTBI primer set, the TCR CDR3 went through a first round of RT-PCR. TCRdb itself ran the multiplex PCR reads through MiXCR, one entry per CDR3 protein. The table lists 550,000 to 700,000 distinct CDR3 sequences, more than 45% of them singletons. The material sequenced was peripheral blood or thyroid tissue (not recorded which). Receptors originate from an adult woman with Graves' disease, either hyperthyroidism or ophthalmopathy (not recorded which).

This clonotype has at least ten counts. The V and J genes are TRBV10-3 and TRBJ2-7; TRBD2 agrees at 12 bases. CDR1 and CDR2 from the germline V gene are ENHRY and SYGVKD. This CDR3 comprises 14 residues. V lost 6 bases, J lost 1 base, and 1 base stayed unmatched. The CDR3 loop reads CAIRGLAGSYEQYF. In DNA form, the CDR3 reads TGTGCCATCAGGGGACTAGCGGGTTCCTACGAGCAGTACTTC.

The chain links TRBV20-1 to TRBJ2-2; D perhaps matches TRBD1 (6 bases). The CDR3 loop spans 17 amino acids. V was shortened by 3 bases and J by 0 bases, with 17 bases between the two germline ends. Germline assignment: CDR1 DFQATT and CDR2 SNEGSKA (reference sequence). The CDR3 loop is CSARDSNSLANTGELFF. The CDR3 DNA reads as TGCAGTGCTAGGGACAGTAACTCTCTCGCGAACACCGGGGAGCTGTTTTTT.

CDR3 amino acids: CASSPNRVETEAFF. The DNA of the CDR3 is TGCGCCAGCAGTCCGAACAGGGTTGAAACTGAAGCTTTCTTT. The chain carries TRBV5-1 and TRBJ1-1; D may be TRBD1 (6 bases). CDR1 and CDR2 from the germline V gene are SGHRS and YFSETQ. The V end was cut by 5 bases, the J end by 5 bases, with 16 bases between. The CDR3 is made up of 14 amino acids. The variable domain in full, completed from reference TRBV5-1 and TRBJ1-1, reads KAGVTQTPRYLIKTRGQQVTLSCSPISGHRSVSWYQQTPGQGLQFLFEYFSETQRNKGNFPGRFSGRQFSNSRSEMNVSTLELGDSALYLCASSPNRVETEAFFGQGTRLTVV.

This clonotype was picked up many times. The rearrangement links TRBV12-3 or TRBV12-4 to TRBJ2-2; TRBD1 matches at 7 bases. The ends lost 5 bases at V and 3 bases at J; junction bases unmatched: 6. CDR3 length: 15 residues. This CDR3 reads CASSQITGDTGELFF. As DNA, the CDR3 is TGTGCCAGCAGTCAAATTACAGGGGACACCGGGGAGCTGTTTTTT.

This clonotype was seen at least ten times. The rearrangement links TRBV4-1 to TRBJ2-7; D possibly uses TRBD1 or TRBD2 (5 bases each). There are 15 residues in the CDR3. V lost 4 bases and J lost 1, with 14 bases in between. Germline-derived CDR1 and CDR2 are MGHRA and YSYEKL. CDR3 residues: CASSPFRDGSYEQYF. CDR3 DNA sequence: TGCGCCAGCAGCCCCTTCCGGGACGGATCCTACGAGCAGTACTTC.

The sample holds many counts of this clonotype. This rearrangement joins TRBV7-9 to TRBJ2-5; unclear D gene. V was clipped by 6 bases and J by 2 bases, with 13 bases between them. CDR1 is SEHNR and CDR2 is FQNEAQ in the germline V gene (reference sequence). CDR3 size: 14 residues. Written as DNA, the CDR3 is TGTGCCAGCAGTCTCATCGGAGTGCAAGAGACCCAGTACTTC. Its translation: CASSLIGVQETQYF. Full variable domain (missing parts from reference TRBV7-9 and TRBJ2-5): DTGVSQNPRHKITKRGQNVTFRCDPISEHNRLYWYRQTLGQGPEFLTYFQNEAQLEKSRLLSDRFSAERPKGSFSTLEIQRTEQGDSAMYLCASSLIGVQETQYFGPGTRLLVL.

This clonotype was recorded many times. The rearrangement links TRBV7-9 to TRBJ1-2; unclear D gene. Germline CDR1 reads SEHNR; CDR2 reads FQNEAQ (reference sequence). V shed 6 bases and J shed 7 bases, with 9 bases lying between them. CDR3 length: 11 residues. The CDR3 spells CASSQASGYTF. DNA of the CDR3: TGTGCCAGCAGTCAGGCTTCTGGCTACACCTTC. Full variable domain (outside the CDR3, taken from reference TRBV7-9 and TRBJ1-2): DTGVSQNPRHKITKRGQNVTFRCDPISEHNRLYWYRQTLGQGPEFLTYFQNEAQLEKSRLLSDRFSAERPKGSFSTLEIQRTEQGDSAMYLCASSQASGYTFGSGTRLTVV.

This clonotype was seen ten or more times. The rearrangement links TRBV6-5 to TRBJ2-5; 9 positions agree with TRBD2. The CDR3 runs 18 residues. CDR1 is MNHEY and CDR2 is SVGAGI in the germline V gene. Trimming cost V 5 bases and J 5 bases; bases outside gene matches: 18. CDR3 coding DNA: TGTGCCAGCAGTCCCCAGACTAGCGGAGCTCACTTCGGGGAGACCCAGTACTTC. Residues: CASSPQTSGAHFGETQYF.

The rearrangement links TRBV24-1 to TRBJ1-2; TRBD1 matches at 7 bases. V shed 11 bases, J shed 8 bases, and the junction held 13 bases outside the gene matches. The CDR3 sequence is 13 residues long. In germline, CDR1 is KGHDR, CDR2 SFDVKD. In DNA, the CDR3 is TGTGCCAGCAGCTTGTGGACAGGAGGAGGCTACACCTTC. The encoded protein is CASSLWTGGGYTF.

The V and J genes are TRBV20-1 and TRBJ1-5; 7 positions match TRBD1. Germline lookup yields CDR1 DFQATT and CDR2 SNEGSKA (reference sequence). CDR3 length equals 16 residues. With 6 bases clipped from V and 3 bases from J, the junction kept 14 bases outside the gene matches. In DNA form, the CDR3 reads TGCAGTGCCGAAAACCGGGACAGCGCACTCAATCAGCCCCAGCATTTT. Translation: CSAENRDSALNQPQHF.

This chain links TRBV20-1 with TRBJ2-5; no clear D. The V gene's germline CDR1 is DFQATT and CDR2 SNEGSKA (reference sequence). The CDR3 loop spans 14 amino acids. V shed 3 bases and J shed 5 bases, with 16 bases lying between them. CDR3 protein: CSASSGETGETQYF. DNA of the CDR3: TGCAGTGCTAGCAGTGGGGAAACCGGGGAGACCCAGTACTTC.

The genes are TRBV19 and TRBJ1-5; 9 bases match TRBD1. CDR3 length equals 15 residues. Germline trimming cut 4 bases from V and 5 bases from J; bases unmatched to any gene: 6. The germline V gene encodes CDR1 LNHDA and CDR2 SQIVND (reference sequence). CDR3 amino acids: CASSTTDRGYQPQHF. CDR3 in DNA: TGTGCCAGTAGTACAACCGACAGGGGGTATCAGCCCCAGCATTTT.

The chain uses TRBV10-3 and TRBJ2-5; 7 bases match TRBD2. The CDR3 has 12 amino acids. Germline V CDR1 and CDR2: ENHRY, SYGVKD. The J segment lost 2 bases and the V segment lost 10 bases, leaving 4 bases of the junction unmatched. The CDR3 loop reads CASGGGQETQYF. CDR3 sequence (DNA): TGTGCCAGCGGGGGAGGGCAAGAGACCCAGTACTTC.

The rearrangement uses TRBV18 and TRBJ1-5; D gene uncertain. Germline values: CDR1 KGHSH, CDR2 LQKENI. V was clipped by 3 bases and J by 0 bases, with 9 bases between them. The CDR3 consists of 15 residues. The CDR3 DNA reads TGTGCCAGCTCACCGGACGGACTTAGCAATCAGCCCCAGCATTTT. Translated: CASSPDGLSNQPQHF.

In this sample, this clonotype turned up many times. The chain uses TRBV7-2 and TRBJ1-6; D is perhaps TRBD1 (6 bases). This CDR3 contains 15 residues. Germline V gene data show CDR1 as SGHTA and CDR2 as FQGNSA. V lost 5 bases and J 10 bases, leaving 18 bases between the germline ends. The CDR3, as DNA: TGTGCCAGCAGCCTAGGGGGGGGCCTAGGGTCACCCCTCCACTTT. Its translation: CASSLGGGLGSPLHF.

The chain couples TRBV20-1 to TRBJ2-7, with 8 bases aligning to TRBD1. The junction had 5 bases not matched to a gene; V was cut back by 4 bases and J by 3 bases. The germline V gene encodes CDR1 DFQATT and CDR2 SNEGSKA (reference sequence). The CDR3 consists of 13 residues. Here the CDR3 DNA reads TGCAGTGCTACAGGACAGGGTGGCTACGAGCAGTACTTC. It translates to CSATGQGGYEQYF.

This clonotype was seen repeatedly, ten times or more. J is TRBJ2-6 and V is TRBV20-1, with D possibly being TRBD1 or TRBD2 (5 bases each). This CDR3 has 18 residues. Trimming removed 6 bases from V and 0 bases from J, with 21 bases in between. Per germline, CDR1 DFQATT and CDR2 SNEGSKA (reference sequence). This CDR3 is CSAKPPVGVYSGANVLTF. The CDR3 DNA reads TGCAGTGCCAAACCTCCGGTGGGGGTCTACTCTGGGGCCAACGTCCTGACTTTC.